The next 9 T cell receptor beta chains were all read from a single sample in a study of T cell responses to AZD1222 COVID-19 vaccine. The table came from immunoSEQ multiplex PCR; TCRdb's copy has only in-frame clones and leaves some out. The data show approximately 200,000 clones, approximately 93% seen once. This sample comprised peripheral blood, obtained 28 days after the second AZD1222 dose. These receptors were collected from an adult who received the AZD1222 COVID-19 vaccine.

This chain connects TRBV7-3 to TRBJ1-2; tentatively, D is TRBD1 (5 bases). Deletions cut 5 bases from V and 8 bases from J, with 15 bases between. The CDR3 covers 13 residues. Germline lookup yields CDR1 SGHTA and CDR2 FQGTGA. The CDR3 loop reads CASSQGGDKGYTF. The CDR3 DNA reads TGTGCCAGCAGCCAAGGAGGGGATAAAGGCTACACCTTC.

This chain links TRBV12-3 or TRBV12-4 with TRBJ2-7, with no clear D. Trimming stripped 4 bases from V and 5 bases from J, with 12 bases between. This CDR3 contains 13 residues. The CDR3 loop is CASSSTFPDEQYF. The DNA of the CDR3 is TGTGCCAGCAGTTCAACCTTCCCGGACGAGCAGTACTTC.

The chain employs TRBV27 and TRBJ1-5, with D possibly TRBD1 on 5 matching bases. Germline V gene lookup returns CDR1 MNHEY and CDR2 SMNVEV (reference sequence). The CDR3 contains 17 residues. Trimming took off 5 bases at V and 0 bases at J, with 17 bases between the two ends. The CDR3 region is CASSPLLTGYSNQPQHF. CDR3 DNA sequence: TGTGCCAGCAGTCCATTACTCACAGGATATAGCAATCAGCCCCAGCATTTT.

This chain joins TRBV19 and TRBJ2-5; 9 nucleotides match TRBD1. Germline V gene sequence: CDR1 LNHDA, CDR2 SQIVND (reference sequence). The CDR3 extends over 12 amino acids. V lost 8 bases, J lost 4 bases, and 2 bases stayed unmatched. The CDR3 DNA reads as TGTGCCAGTGGACAGGGGCCAGAGACCCAGTACTTC. Translation: CASGQGPETQYF.

This sequence joins TRBV25-1 and TRBJ1-6; no clear D gene. The germline CDR1 and CDR2 sequences are MGHDK and SYGVNS. The CDR3 covers 14 residues. Trimming took off 9 bases at V and 5 bases at J, with 14 bases between the two ends. The CDR3 nucleotides read TGTGCCAGTACTGGGTCGCCCCATAATTCACCCCTCCACTTT. This gives the protein CASTGSPHNSPLHF.

This CDR3 is CASSLAGEYTEAFF. CDR3 DNA sequence: TGCGCCAGCAGCTTGGCCGGGGAATACACTGAAGCTTTCTTT. V usage is TRBV5-1 and J usage is TRBJ1-1; D not certain. Germline V gene lookup returns CDR1 SGHRS and CDR2 YFSETQ. This CDR3 contains 14 residues. V was shortened by 0 bases and J by 3 bases, with 9 bases between the two germline ends.

The chain has TRBV27 and TRBJ2-3; a possible D gene is TRBD2 (5 bases). Germline V gene sequence: CDR1 MNHEY, CDR2 SMNVEV (reference sequence). The V gene lost 7 bases and the J gene lost 5 bases, with 13 bases spanning the gap. The CDR3 covers 13 residues. In nucleotides, the CDR3 is TGTGCCAGCACCCACGGGATGGGAGATACGCAGTATTTT. Protein product: CASTHGMGDTQYF.

Here the CDR3 reads CASSETSQGVSGNSPLHF. CDR3 in DNA: TGTGCCAGCAGTGAAACCTCACAGGGGGTATCAGGGAATTCACCCCTCCACTTT. V and J are TRBV2 and TRBJ1-6; TRBD1 aligns across 8 bases. Trimming cost V 2 bases and J 7 bases; bases outside gene matches: 13. Germline CDR1 is SNHLY and CDR2 is FYNNEI. The CDR3 length is 18 residues.

The chain has TRBV3-1 (or the pseudogene TRBV3-2) and TRBJ2-7, with D perhaps being TRBD1 or TRBD2 (5 bases each). The CDR3 loop spans 15 amino acids. Germline assignment: CDR1 LGHDT and CDR2 YNNKEL (reference sequence). Deletions cut 3 bases from V and 4 bases from J, with 16 bases between. CDR3 region: CASSQPGAGKYEQYF. Written as DNA, the CDR3 is TGTGCCAGCAGCCAGCCCGGGGCAGGGAAGTACGAGCAGTACTTC.